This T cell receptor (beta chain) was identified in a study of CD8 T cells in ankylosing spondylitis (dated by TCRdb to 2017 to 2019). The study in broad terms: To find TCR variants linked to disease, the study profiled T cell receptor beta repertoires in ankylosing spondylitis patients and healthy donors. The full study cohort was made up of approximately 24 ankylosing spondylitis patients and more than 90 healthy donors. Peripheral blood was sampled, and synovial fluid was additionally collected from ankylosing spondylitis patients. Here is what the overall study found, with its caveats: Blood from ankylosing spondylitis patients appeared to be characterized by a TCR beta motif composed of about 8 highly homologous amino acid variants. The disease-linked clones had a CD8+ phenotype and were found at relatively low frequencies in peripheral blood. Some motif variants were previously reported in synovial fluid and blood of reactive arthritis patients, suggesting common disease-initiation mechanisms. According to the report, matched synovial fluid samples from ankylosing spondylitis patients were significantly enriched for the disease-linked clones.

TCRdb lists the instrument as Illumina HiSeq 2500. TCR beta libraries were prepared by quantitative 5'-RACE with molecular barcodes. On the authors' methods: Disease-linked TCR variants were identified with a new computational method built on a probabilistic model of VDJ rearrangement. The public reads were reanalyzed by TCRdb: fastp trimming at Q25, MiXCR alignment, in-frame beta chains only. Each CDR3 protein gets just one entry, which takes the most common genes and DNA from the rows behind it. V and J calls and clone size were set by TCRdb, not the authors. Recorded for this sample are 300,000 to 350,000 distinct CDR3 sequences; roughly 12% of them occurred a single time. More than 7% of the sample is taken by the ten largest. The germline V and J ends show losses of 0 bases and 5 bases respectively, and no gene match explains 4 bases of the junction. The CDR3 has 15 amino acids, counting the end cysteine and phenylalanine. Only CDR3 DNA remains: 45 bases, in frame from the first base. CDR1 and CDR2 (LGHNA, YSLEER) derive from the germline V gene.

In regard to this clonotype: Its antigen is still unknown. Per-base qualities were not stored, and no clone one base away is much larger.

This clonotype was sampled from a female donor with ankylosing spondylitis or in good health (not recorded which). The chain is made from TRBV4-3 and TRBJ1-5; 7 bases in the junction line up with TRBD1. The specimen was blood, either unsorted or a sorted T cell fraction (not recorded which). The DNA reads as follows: TGCGCCAGCAGCCAAGATGCCAGGGGGGATCAGCCCCAGCATTTT. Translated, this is CASSQDARGDQPQHF.